The sequence of this T cell receptor (beta chain) was determined in a study of cytomegalovirus exposure and HLA in healthy donors. PCR used 60 Vbeta primers and 13 Jbeta primers. Profiling relied on immunoSEQ multiplex PCR, and the TCRdb table lists in-frame clones only, not all of them. Counted here are around 170,000 clones, around four fifths occurring once; the ten biggest clones make up around 0.8%. The sequencing input was PBMCs. The TCR comes from a woman younger than 30 in good health and CMV-seronegative.

CDR3 bases: TGTGCCAGCAGTCCGACAGGGCGACGCGGCTACACCTTC. Its translation: CASSPTGRRGYTF. This sequence joins TRBV28 and TRBJ1-2; 7 bases line up with TRBD1. Germline assignment: CDR1 MDHEN and CDR2 SYDVKM. The J segment lost 8 bases and the V segment lost 5 bases, leaving 8 bases of the junction unmatched. The CDR3 loop spans 13 amino acids.